This T cell receptor (beta chain) was captured by sequencing in a study of cytomegalovirus exposure and HLA in healthy donors. As concerns this clone: Antigen unknown.

Study-level findings and limits: Later analysis suggested links between common viral pathogens and several top significant clusters.

PCR employed 60 Vbeta and 13 Jbeta primers. Generated by immunoSEQ multiplex PCR, the TCRdb table keeps only in-frame clones and is missing some. The repertoire holds about 280,000 clones, around 90% seen once, with around 2.1% in the top ten. This clonotype was obtained from a woman aged 18-30 years in good health and CMV-seronegative. Material for sequencing was PBMCs.

CDR3 sequence: CASSRGTDEQYF. CDR3 sequence (DNA): TGTGCCAGCAGCCGAGGGACTGACGAGCAGTACTTC. The gene calls are TRBV4-2 and TRBJ2-7, with a weak D call TRBD2 (6 bases). Trimming left V 4 bases short and J 5 bases short, with 9 bases between. The germline gives CDR1 LGHNA, CDR2 YNFKEQ. The CDR3 loop spans 12 amino acids.